This T cell receptor (beta chain) was retrieved from a study of technical replicates of blood from several donors. Clones were sequenced by immunoSEQ multiplex PCR, and TCRdb holds only the in-frame ones, with some missing. The repertoire consists of 75,000 to 95,000 clones, with almost 97% occurring once and the leading ten covering 0.35% to 0.45%. V was cut by 4 bases and J by 6 bases, with 16 bases left in between. This CDR3 comprises 14 residues. The germline CDR1 and CDR2 sequences are SGHVS and FQNEAQ. The source material was T cells isolated from PBMCs. This sequence was found in a human donor in good health. J is TRBJ2-7 and V is TRBV7-8, with D possibly TRBD1 on 5 matching bases. The CDR3 nucleotides are TGTGCCAGCAGCTACGAGGTCCAGGGATTCGAGCAGTACTTC. Encoded protein: CASSYEVQGFEQYF.